The next 27 T cell receptor beta chains were all read from a single sample in a study of identical twins. TCRdb reprocessed the 5' RACE reads via MiXCR and lists one record per CDR3 protein. The table includes approximately 1.8 million distinct CDR3 sequences, around a third detected once. Sequencing input: cord blood. These receptors all stem from a newborn girl in good health.

V is TRBV27 and J is TRBJ1-1; D gene unclear. In germline, CDR1 is MNHEY, CDR2 SMNVEV (reference sequence). The ends were cut back, 9 bases at V and 5 bases at J, with 16 bases in the middle. CDR3 length equals 13 residues. The CDR3 loop is CASRPGLRTEAFF. The CDR3 DNA sequence: TGTGCCAGTCGGCCTGGGCTAAGGACTGAAGCTTTCTTT.

The table lists this clonotype with a few counts. The CDR3 DNA reads TGTGCCAGCAGTTTATCGAGTAGTCAGGGTTACAATGAGCAGTTCTTC. Protein product: CASSLSSSQGYNEQFF. The chain has TRBV27 and TRBJ2-1; D perhaps matches TRBD1 (5 bases). Trimming removed 0 bases at V and 4 bases at J, with 13 bases between. This CDR3 is 16 amino acids long. Germline V gene data show CDR1 as MNHEY and CDR2 as SMNVEV (reference sequence).

A note on this clonotype: An end of the junction differs from the germline gene, which may be a read error. The chain carries TRBV6-2 or TRBV6-3 and TRBJ2-1, with D uncertain. The CDR3 has 13 residues. Per the germline V gene, CDR1 is MNHEY and CDR2 is SVGEGT. CDR3 residues: CASSYLDPNERFF. The CDR3 coding sequence is TGTGCCAGCAGTTACCTGGACCCCAATGAGCGGTTCTTC.

The chain joins TRBV6-1 to TRBJ2-2; 7 bases align to TRBD2. Germline CDR1 reads MNHNS; CDR2 reads SASEGT. V lost 7 bases and J lost 5; bases outside the gene matches: 10. The CDR3 sequence is 15 residues long. The DNA of the CDR3 is TGTGCCAGCAATGGGGGAGGGCCGCGAACCGGGGAGCTGTTTTTT. The encoded protein is CASNGGGPRTGELFF.

This sequence joins TRBV10-3 and TRBJ1-2; D is unclear. Germline V gene data show CDR1 as ENHRY and CDR2 as SYGVKD. The CDR3 is made up of 15 amino acids. The V end was cut by 0 bases, the J end by 8 bases, with 16 bases between. CDR3 in amino acids: CAISESTGSVSGYTF. The CDR3 region has the DNA TGTGCCATCAGTGAGTCGACGGGATCCGTGAGCGGCTACACCTTC.

This clonotype was seen a handful of times. The rearrangement joins TRBV12-3 or TRBV12-4 to TRBJ1-2; 11 bases map to TRBD1. CDR3 size: 16 residues. V was clipped by 5 bases and J by 2 bases; unmatched bases: 7. CDR3 coding DNA: TGTGCCAGCAGTCCGGGGACAGGGGGACTCAACTATGGCTACACCTTC. Its protein is CASSPGTGGLNYGYTF.

This clonotype has a handful of counts. The chain has TRBV10-3 and TRBJ2-2; TRBD2 aligns across 7 bases. Germline assignment: CDR1 ENHRY and CDR2 SYGVKD. The CDR3 has 15 residues. Trimming took 4 bases from V and 2 from J; bases not matched to a gene: 4. Here the CDR3 reads CAISGGLQNTGELFF. The CDR3 nucleotides are TGTGCCATCAGTGGGGGACTACAAAACACCGGGGAGCTGTTTTTT.

The rearrangement links TRBV20-1 to TRBJ2-3; 10 bases map to TRBD2. The ends lost 3 bases at V and 3 bases at J; junction bases unmatched: 9. Germline V CDR1 and CDR2: DFQATT, SNEGSKA (reference sequence). The CDR3 covers 16 residues. CDR3 loop: CSASAASGGFTDTQYF. The CDR3 DNA reads as TGCAGTGCTAGTGCCGCTAGCGGGGGTTTTACAGATACGCAGTATTTT.

This clonotype was picked up a small number of times. The rearrangement joins TRBV12-3 or TRBV12-4 to TRBJ1-5; 7 positions agree with TRBD1. The CDR3 runs to 15 residues. Losses at the gene ends were 6 bases for V and 1 base for J; bases not matched to a gene: 6. CDR3: CASSSTTGSNQPQHF. In DNA, the CDR3 is TGTGCCAGCAGCTCCACGACAGGGAGCAATCAGCCCCAGCATTTT.

The chain uses TRBV29-1 and TRBJ1-1; unclear D gene. V was trimmed by 6 bases and J by 8 bases, leaving 10 bases between them. CDR1 and CDR2 (germline): SQVTM, ANQGSEA. The CDR3 is 10 amino acids. In DNA form, the CDR3 reads TGCAGCGTCTTGACGGACGAAGCTTTCTTT. Translating it yields CSVLTDEAFF.

This clonotype was seen a handful of times. The gene calls are TRBV28 and TRBJ2-5; D is undetermined. V lost 8 bases and J 1 base, leaving 11 bases between the germline ends. The length of the CDR3 is 13 residues. CDR1 and CDR2 from the germline V gene are MDHEN and SYDVKM. The CDR3 reads CASGIRPQETQYF. CDR3 nucleotides: TGTGCCAGCGGAATAAGGCCCCAAGAGACCCAGTACTTC.

This clonotype was observed a few times. The chain couples TRBV27 to TRBJ1-2; D call uncertain. The germline V and J ends were trimmed by 6 bases and 8 bases, with 22 bases remaining between them. Germline CDR1 and CDR2: MNHEY and SMNVEV (reference sequence). The CDR3 runs 15 residues. This CDR3 is CASSPGGRPIAGYTF. The CDR3 DNA follows: TGTGCCAGCAGCCCCGGCGGACGACCCATAGCGGGCTACACCTTC.

In this sample, this clonotype turned up a few times. The chain recombines TRBV7-2 with TRBJ1-4; the D gene is possibly TRBD1 (6 bases). The CDR3 sequence is 14 residues long. V was pared by 3 bases and J by 11 bases, with 16 bases between. Germline V CDR1 and CDR2: SGHTA, FQGNSA. The CDR3 DNA sequence: TGTGCCAGCAGCTTCGGCCAGGGGACTATGAAACTGTTTTTT. Amino acid sequence: CASSFGQGTMKLFF.

This sequence joins TRBV29-1 and TRBJ1-1; 7 nucleotides match TRBD1. The CDR3 contains 13 residues. Germline loops: CDR1 SQVTM, CDR2 ANQGSEA. V lost 7 bases to trimming and J lost 4 bases; unmatched junction nucleotides: 9. The CDR3 DNA reads TGCAGCGAGGTCGTCAGGGGGGTCACTGAAGCTTTCTTT. It encodes CSEVVRGVTEAFF.

The V and J genes are TRBV10-3 and TRBJ1-5, with D perhaps TRBD1 (5 bases). CDR1 ENHRY and CDR2 SYGVKD come from the germline V gene. This CDR3 is built from 14 residues. Trimming stripped 3 bases from V and 2 bases from J, with 8 bases between. The CDR3, as DNA: TGTGCCATCAGTGACGGCAGGGGCAATCAGCCCCAGCATTTT. It yields the protein CAISDGRGNQPQHF.

This clonotype was counted a few times. V is TRBV12-3 or TRBV12-4 and J is TRBJ2-7, with D possibly matching TRBD2 (7 bases). CDR3 length: 12 residues. V gave up 5 bases and J gave up 7 bases, with 12 bases separating them. CDR3 DNA sequence: TGTGCCAGCAGTCCCGGGGGGCCGGAGCAGTACTTC. Translating it yields CASSPGGPEQYF.

This clonotype has more than one count but fewer than ten. The chain carries TRBV9 and TRBJ2-1, with TRBD2 matching 11 bases. J gave up 1 base and V 4 bases, and 13 bases lay outside the gene matches. This CDR3 has 19 residues. Germline loops: CDR1 SGDLS, CDR2 YYNGEE. The DNA of the CDR3 is TGTGCCAGCAGCCCCGTCGGAACTAGCGGGAGTTCGTCCTACAATGAGCAGTTCTTC. Translation: CASSPVGTSGSSSYNEQFF.

J is TRBJ2-1 and V is TRBV10-3, with TRBD1 matching over 8 bases. With 2 bases clipped from V and 4 bases from J, the junction kept 7 bases outside the gene matches. Germline V lookup: CDR1 ENHRY, CDR2 SYGVKD. CDR3 length: 16 amino acids. The chain's CDR3 is CAISEGQGEGYNEQFF. Here the CDR3 DNA reads TGTGCCATCAGTGAGGGACAGGGCGAGGGGTACAATGAGCAGTTCTTC.

The genes are TRBV2 and TRBJ2-7; possible D gene TRBD2, 6 bases. V was pared by 9 bases and J by 0 bases, with 12 bases between. The CDR3 totals 13 residues. The germline CDR1 and CDR2 sequences are SNHLY and FYNNEI. CDR3 in amino acids: CASKGLGSYEQYF. The CDR3 DNA reads TGTGCCAGTAAGGGACTCGGCTCCTACGAGCAGTACTTC.

V usage is TRBV12-3 or TRBV12-4 and J usage is TRBJ1-5; 10 bases are a match to TRBD1. With V trimmed by 3 bases and J by 6 bases, 5 bases remained unmatched. CDR3 length: 15 residues. The DNA for the CDR3 is TGTGCCAGCAGTTTGGGACAGGGGCTGGCTCAGCCCCAGCATTTT. Protein sequence: CASSLGQGLAQPQHF.

As for this clonotype: The junction does not match germline at one end; this may be a read error. The chain joins TRBV7-2 to TRBJ2-3; D is tentatively TRBD1 or TRBD2 (5 bases each). In germline, CDR1 is SGHTA, CDR2 FQGNSA. The CDR3 consists of 14 residues. CDR3: CAGSLKTGPDTQYF. The CDR3 DNA reads TGTGCCGGCAGCTTAAAAACGGGACCAGATACGCAGTATTTT.

The CDR3 DNA is TGTGCCAGCAGCTTGGCCCCGACAGCTAACTATGGCTACACCTTC. It is translated as CASSLAPTANYGYTF. This sequence joins TRBV5-6 and TRBJ1-2; maybe TRBD1 (5 bases). V gave up 0 bases and J gave up 0 bases, with 9 bases separating them. Germline loops: CDR1 SGHDT, CDR2 YYEEEE. The CDR3 contains 15 residues.

V and J are TRBV6-1 and TRBJ1-2; perhaps TRBD1 as D (6 bases). Trimming cost V 4 bases and J 5 bases, with 11 bases left between them. Germline CDR1 is MNHNS and CDR2 is SASEGT. This CDR3 comprises 13 residues. The CDR3 DNA reads as TGTGCCAGCAGTGTAAGGACAGTGTATGGCTACACCTTC. Translating it yields CASSVRTVYGYTF.

The V gene is TRBV20-1, the J gene TRBJ1-5, with 9 bases identical to TRBD1. Per the germline V gene, CDR1 is DFQATT and CDR2 is SNEGSKA (reference sequence). The CDR3 loop spans 17 amino acids. Trimming cost V 6 bases and J 0 bases; bases outside gene matches: 12. The CDR3 DNA sequence: TGCAGTGCGTATGATGCCGGGACAGGGAATAGCAATCAGCCCCAGCATTTT. It codes for CSAYDAGTGNSNQPQHF.

The V call is TRBV5-1, the J call TRBJ2-7; TRBD1 matches at 7 bases. The J call may be in error: the DNA end matches TRBJ2-4 better. Germline lookup yields CDR1 SGHRS and CDR2 YFSETQ. The CDR3 is made up of 16 amino acids. As DNA, the CDR3 is TGCGCCAGCAGTCGTACAGGGGACACGGCCAAAAACATTCAGTACTTC. This codes for CASSRTGDTAKNIQYF.

The chain has TRBV2 and TRBJ2-3, with TRBD2 matching over 11 bases. This CDR3 is built from 13 residues. V lost 6 bases, J lost 11 bases, and 7 bases stayed unmatched. CDR1 SNHLY and CDR2 FYNNEI come from the germline V gene. Written as DNA, the CDR3 is TGTGCCAGCAGGGGGATTGGGACTAGCGGGCAGTATTTT. It encodes CASRGIGTSGQYF. The whole variable domain, remainder taken from reference TRBV2 and TRBJ2-3, is EPEVTQTPSHQVTQMGQEVILRCVPISNHLYFYWYRQILGQKVEFLVSFYNNEISEKSEIFDDQFSVERPDGSNFTLKIRSTKLEDSAMYFCASRGIGTSGQYFGPGTRLTVL.

Points on this clonotype: One end of the junction does not line up with germline, which may come from a read error. The chain joins TRBV20-1 to TRBJ1-5; 7 bases are shared with TRBD1. This CDR3 region has 13 residues. Looked up from germline, CDR1 is DFQATT and CDR2 is SNEGSKA (reference sequence). The CDR3 DNA follows: TGCAGTGCTAGAGGGGACAGCAATCAGCTCCAGCATTTT. The encoded protein is CSARGDSNQLQHF.